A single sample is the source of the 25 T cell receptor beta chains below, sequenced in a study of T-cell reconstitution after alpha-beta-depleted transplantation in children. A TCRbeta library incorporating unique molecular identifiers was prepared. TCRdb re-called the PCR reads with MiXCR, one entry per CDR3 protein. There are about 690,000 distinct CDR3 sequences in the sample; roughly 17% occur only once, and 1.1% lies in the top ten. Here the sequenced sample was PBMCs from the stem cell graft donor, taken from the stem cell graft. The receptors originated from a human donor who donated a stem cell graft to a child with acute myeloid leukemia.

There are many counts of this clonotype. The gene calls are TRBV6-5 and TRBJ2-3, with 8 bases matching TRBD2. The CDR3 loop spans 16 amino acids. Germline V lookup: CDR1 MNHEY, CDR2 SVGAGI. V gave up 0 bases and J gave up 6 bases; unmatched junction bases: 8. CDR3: CASSYSIAGRGDTQYF. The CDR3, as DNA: TGTGCCAGCAGTTACTCGATAGCGGGGCGGGGGGATACGCAGTATTTT.

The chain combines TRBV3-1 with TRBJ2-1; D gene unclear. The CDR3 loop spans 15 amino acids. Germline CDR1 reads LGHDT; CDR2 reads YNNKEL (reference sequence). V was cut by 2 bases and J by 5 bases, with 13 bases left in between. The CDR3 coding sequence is TGTGCCAGCAGCCAAACAATCCGGACCAACAATGAGCAGTTCTTC. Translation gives CASSQTIRTNNEQFF.

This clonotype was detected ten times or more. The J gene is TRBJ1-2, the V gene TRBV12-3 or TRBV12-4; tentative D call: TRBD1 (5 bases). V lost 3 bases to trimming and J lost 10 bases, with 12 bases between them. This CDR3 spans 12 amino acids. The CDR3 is CASSFQGYDYTF. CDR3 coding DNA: TGTGCCAGCAGTTTCCAGGGTTACGACTACACCTTC.

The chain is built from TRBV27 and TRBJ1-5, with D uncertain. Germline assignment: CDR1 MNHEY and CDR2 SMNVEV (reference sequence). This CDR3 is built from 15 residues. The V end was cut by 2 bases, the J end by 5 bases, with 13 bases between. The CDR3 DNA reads TGTGCCAGCAGTTTACGGACCGGGCGGGATCAGCCCCAGCATTTT. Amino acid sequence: CASSLRTGRDQPQHF.

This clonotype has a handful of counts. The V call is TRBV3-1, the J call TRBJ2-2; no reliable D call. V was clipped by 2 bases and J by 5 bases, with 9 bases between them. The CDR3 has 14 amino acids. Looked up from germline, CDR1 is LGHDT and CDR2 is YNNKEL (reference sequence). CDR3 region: CASSQRAKTGELFF. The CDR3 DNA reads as TGTGCCAGCAGCCAACGGGCTAAGACCGGGGAGCTGTTTTTT.

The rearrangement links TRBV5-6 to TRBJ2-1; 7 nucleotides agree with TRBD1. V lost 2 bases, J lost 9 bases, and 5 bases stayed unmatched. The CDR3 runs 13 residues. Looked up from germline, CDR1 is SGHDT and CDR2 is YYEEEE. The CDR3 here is CASSFEGASEQFF. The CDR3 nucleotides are TGTGCCAGCAGCTTTGAGGGGGCGAGTGAGCAGTTCTTC.

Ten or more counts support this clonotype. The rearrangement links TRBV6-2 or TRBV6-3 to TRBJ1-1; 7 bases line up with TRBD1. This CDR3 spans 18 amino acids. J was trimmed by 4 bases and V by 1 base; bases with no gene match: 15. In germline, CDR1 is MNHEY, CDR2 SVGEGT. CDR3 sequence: CASSYFPGDSRGGTEAFF. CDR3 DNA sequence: TGTGCCAGCAGTTACTTCCCCGGGGACAGTCGGGGTGGCACTGAAGCTTTCTTT.

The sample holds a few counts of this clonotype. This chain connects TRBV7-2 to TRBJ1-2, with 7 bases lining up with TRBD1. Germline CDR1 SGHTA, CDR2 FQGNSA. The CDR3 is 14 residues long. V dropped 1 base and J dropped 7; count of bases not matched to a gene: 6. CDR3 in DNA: TGTGCCAGCAGCTTAGGCGGGACAGCACTTGGCTACACCTTC. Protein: CASSLGGTALGYTF.

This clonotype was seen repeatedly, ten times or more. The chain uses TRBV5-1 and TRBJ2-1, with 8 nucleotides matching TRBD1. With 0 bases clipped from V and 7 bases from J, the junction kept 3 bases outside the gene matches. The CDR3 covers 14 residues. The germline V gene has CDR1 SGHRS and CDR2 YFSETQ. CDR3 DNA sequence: TGCGCCAGCAGCTTGGGGACAGGGTTAAATGAGCAGTTCTTC. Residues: CASSLGTGLNEQFF.

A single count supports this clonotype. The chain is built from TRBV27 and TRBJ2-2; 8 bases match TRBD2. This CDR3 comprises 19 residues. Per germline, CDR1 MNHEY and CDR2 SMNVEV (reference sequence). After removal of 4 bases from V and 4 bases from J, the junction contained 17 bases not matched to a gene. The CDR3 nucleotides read TGTGCCAGCAGTTCCAGTTTCCTTACGGGGGGGCCTAGCACCGGGGAGCTGTTTTTT. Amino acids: CASSSSFLTGGPSTGELFF.

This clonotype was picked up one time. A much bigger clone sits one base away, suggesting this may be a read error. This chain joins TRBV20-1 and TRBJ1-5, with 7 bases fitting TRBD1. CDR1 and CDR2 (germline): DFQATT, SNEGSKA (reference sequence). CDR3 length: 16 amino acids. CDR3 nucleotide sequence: TGCTGTGCTGACAGAGGGACAGCCTATAGCAATCAGCCCCAGCATTTT. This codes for CCADRGTAYSNQPQHF.

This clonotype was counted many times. The CDR3 loop reads CASSSGGDRYNEKLFF. DNA of the CDR3: TGTGCCAGCAGTTCGGGGGGTGACAGATATAATGAAAAACTGTTTTTT. The J gene is TRBJ1-4, the V gene TRBV12-3 or TRBV12-4, with D possibly matching TRBD1 (5 bases). This CDR3 has 16 amino acids. Trimming took off 4 bases at V and 4 bases at J, with 16 bases between the two ends.

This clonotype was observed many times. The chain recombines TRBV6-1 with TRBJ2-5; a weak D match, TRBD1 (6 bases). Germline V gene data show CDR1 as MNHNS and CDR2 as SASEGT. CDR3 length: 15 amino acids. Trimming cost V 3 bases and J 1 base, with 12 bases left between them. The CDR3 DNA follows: TGTGCCAGCAGTGACCCTGCGACAGGCCAAGAGACCCAGTACTTC. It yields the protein CASSDPATGQETQYF.

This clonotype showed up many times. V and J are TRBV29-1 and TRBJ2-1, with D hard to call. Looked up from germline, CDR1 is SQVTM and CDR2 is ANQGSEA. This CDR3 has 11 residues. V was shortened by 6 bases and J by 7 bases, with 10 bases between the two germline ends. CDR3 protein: CSVYGGNEQFF. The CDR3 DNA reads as TGCAGCGTCTACGGTGGGAATGAGCAGTTCTTC.

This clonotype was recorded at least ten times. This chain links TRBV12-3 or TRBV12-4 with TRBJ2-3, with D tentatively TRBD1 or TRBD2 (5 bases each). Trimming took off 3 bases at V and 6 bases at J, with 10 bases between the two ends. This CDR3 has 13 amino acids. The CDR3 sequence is CASSFLGEDTQYF. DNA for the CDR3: TGTGCCAGCAGTTTCCTGGGGGAGGATACGCAGTATTTT.

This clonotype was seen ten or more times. The DNA of the CDR3 is TGTGCCAGCAGCTTGGGACAGGGTAACTATGTCTACGAGCAGTACTTC. It yields the protein CASSLGQGNYVYEQYF. The chain employs TRBV5-5 and TRBJ2-7, with TRBD1 matching 7 bases. Germline V CDR1 and CDR2: SGHKS, YYEKEE (reference sequence). V shed 0 bases and J 3 bases; nucleotides not matched to a gene: 9. The CDR3 is made up of 16 amino acids.

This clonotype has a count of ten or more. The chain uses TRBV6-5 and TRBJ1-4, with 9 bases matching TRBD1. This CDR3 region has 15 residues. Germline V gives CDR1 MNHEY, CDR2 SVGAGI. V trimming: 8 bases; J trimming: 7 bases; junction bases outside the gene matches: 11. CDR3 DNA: TGTGCCAGCGGAGTGTCCGGGACAGGGAGTGAAAAACTGTTTTTT. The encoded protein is CASGVSGTGSEKLFF.

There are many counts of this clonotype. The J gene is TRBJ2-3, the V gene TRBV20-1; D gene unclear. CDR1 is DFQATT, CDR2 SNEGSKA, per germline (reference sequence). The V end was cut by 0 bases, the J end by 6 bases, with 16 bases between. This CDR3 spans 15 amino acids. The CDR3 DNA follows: TGCAGTGCTAGAGAGATGTGGAACGGGCCCGATACGCAGTATTTT. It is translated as CSAREMWNGPDTQYF.

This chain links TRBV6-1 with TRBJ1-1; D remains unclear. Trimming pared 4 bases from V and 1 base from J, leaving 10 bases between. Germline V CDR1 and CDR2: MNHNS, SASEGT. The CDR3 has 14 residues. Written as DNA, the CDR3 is TGTGCCAGCAGTGTAAGGAGGGAGAACACTGAAGCTTTCTTT. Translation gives CASSVRRENTEAFF.

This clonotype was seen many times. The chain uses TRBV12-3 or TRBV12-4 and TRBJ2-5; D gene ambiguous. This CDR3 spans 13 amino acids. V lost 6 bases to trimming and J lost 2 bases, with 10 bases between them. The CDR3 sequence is CASSYSVQETQYF. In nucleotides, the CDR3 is TGTGCCAGCAGCTACAGTGTTCAAGAGACCCAGTACTTC.

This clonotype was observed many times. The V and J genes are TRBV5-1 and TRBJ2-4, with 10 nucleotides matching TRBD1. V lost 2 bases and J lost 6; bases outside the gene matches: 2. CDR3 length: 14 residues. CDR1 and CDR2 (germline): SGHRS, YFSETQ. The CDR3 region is CASSFRDRGNIQYF. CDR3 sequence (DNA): TGCGCCAGCAGCTTTCGGGACAGGGGAAACATTCAGTACTTC.

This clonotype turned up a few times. CDR3 DNA: TGTGCCAGCAGTGAACCCCCAGGGAGCGAGCAGTTCTTC. This sequence encodes CASSEPPGSEQFF. The V call is TRBV2, the J call TRBJ2-1; perhaps D is TRBD1 or TRBD2 (5 bases each). Trimming shortened V by 2 bases and J by 10 bases, and 12 bases separated the two germline ends. The CDR3 is made up of 13 amino acids. Germline loops: CDR1 SNHLY, CDR2 FYNNEI.

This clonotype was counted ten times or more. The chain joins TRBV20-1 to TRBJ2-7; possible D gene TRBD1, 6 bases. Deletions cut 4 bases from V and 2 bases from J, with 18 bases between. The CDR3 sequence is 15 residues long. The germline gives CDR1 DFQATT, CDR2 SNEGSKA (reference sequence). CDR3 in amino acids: CSANHYPGQPYEQYF. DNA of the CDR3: TGCAGTGCTAACCATTATCCGGGACAACCCTACGAGCAGTACTTC.

The CDR3 DNA follows: TGTGCCATCAGCGACGGGCTGAGCTCCTACAATGAGCAGTTCTTC. It specifies CAISDGLSSYNEQFF. J is TRBJ2-1 and V is TRBV21-1. TRBV21-1 is a recognized pseudogene. There are 15 residues in the CDR3.

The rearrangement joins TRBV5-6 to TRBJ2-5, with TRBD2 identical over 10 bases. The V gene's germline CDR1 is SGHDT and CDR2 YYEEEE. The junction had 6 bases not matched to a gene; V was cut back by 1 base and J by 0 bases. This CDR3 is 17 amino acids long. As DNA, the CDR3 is TGTGCCAGCAGCTTGACTAGCGGGGACTGGTACCAAGAGACCCAGTACTTC. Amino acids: CASSLTSGDWYQETQYF.